The 28 T cell receptor beta chains listed next were all sequenced from one sample in a study of T cell repertoires in cytomegalovirus infection. Which antigens these TCRs recognize remains unknown. MiXCR, run by TCRdb on the reads, gives a single entry per CDR3 protein. The repertoire holds under 500,000 distinct CDR3 sequences, with about 42% as singletons. Sequenced here: cultured PBMCs, sampled from culture after CMV antigen stimulation. The source of these receptors is a human donor in good health (CMV status not recorded). Some clones in this sample may be carry-over from other donors' samples.

A few counts support this clonotype. V gene TRBV6-1 combines with J gene TRBJ1-3; 8 positions agree with TRBD1. The CDR3 covers 14 residues. In germline, CDR1 is MNHNS, CDR2 SASEGT. With V trimmed by 7 bases and J by 1 base, 3 bases remained unmatched. This CDR3 is CASIGTGSGNTIYF. The CDR3 nucleotides are TGTGCCAGCATCGGGACAGGATCTGGAAACACCATATATTTT.

The chain joins TRBV7-9 to TRBJ1-1; D possibly corresponds to TRBD1 (5 bases). The CDR3 loop spans 16 amino acids. V was shortened by 5 bases and J by 1 base, with 17 bases between the two germline ends. Germline assignment: CDR1 SEHNR and CDR2 FQNEAQ (reference sequence). CDR3 protein: CASSPRGNGANTEAFF. As DNA, the CDR3 is TGTGCCAGCAGCCCCCGGGGCAACGGGGCGAACACTGAAGCTTTCTTT.

The chain combines TRBV5-8 with TRBJ1-2, with 7 nucleotides matching TRBD1. J gave up 3 bases and V 1 base, and 9 bases lay outside the gene matches. Germline V CDR1 and CDR2: SGHTS, YDEGEE. This CDR3 contains 16 residues. CDR3 region: CASSLPRDRRYYGYTF. The CDR3, as DNA: TGTGCCAGCAGCTTGCCCCGGGACAGAAGATACTATGGCTACACCTTC. The full variable domain, completed using reference TRBV5-8 and TRBJ1-2, is EAGVTQSPTHLIKTRGQQATLRCSPISGHTSVYWYQQALGLGLQFLLWYDEGEERNRGNFPPRFSGRQFPNYSSELNVNALELEDSALYLCASSLPRDRRYYGYTFGSGTRLTVV.

The V call is TRBV6-1, the J call TRBJ1-5, with D possibly being TRBD1 (5 bases). The CDR3 is 18 amino acids. V was pared by 5 bases and J by 4 bases, with 24 bases between. Germline CDR1 reads MNHNS; CDR2 reads SASEGT. Written as DNA, the CDR3 is TGTGCCAGCAGTTGGGGCAAACTGTTCCCAGGAGGTAATCAGCCCCAGCATTTT. This encodes CASSWGKLFPGGNQPQHF.

The chain carries TRBV6-8 and TRBJ2-1; 13 bases map to TRBD2. The CDR3 is made up of 15 amino acids. Germline loops: CDR1 MNHGY, CDR2 SAAAGT. The J segment lost 8 bases and the V segment lost 6 bases, leaving 7 bases of the junction unmatched. CDR3 sequence: CASSRGLAGDHEQFF. The CDR3 nucleotides are TGTGCCAGCAGCCGCGGACTAGCGGGGGATCATGAGCAGTTCTTC.

This clonotype was detected a few times. The chain recombines TRBV12-3 or TRBV12-4 with TRBJ2-5; perhaps TRBD2 as D (5 bases). The V gene lost 5 bases and the J gene lost 5 bases, with 15 bases spanning the gap. The CDR3 covers 14 residues. This chain's CDR3 is CASSPPPRGETQYF. CDR3 bases: TGTGCCAGCAGTCCACCCCCACGAGGGGAGACCCAGTACTTC.

The chain carries TRBV4-1 and TRBJ2-4; the D is unclear. Trimming took 1 base from V and 0 from J, leaving 7 bases between them. The V gene's germline CDR1 is MGHRA and CDR2 YSYEKL. This CDR3 region has 15 residues. CDR3 sequence reads: CASSQGETAKNIQYF. The CDR3 nucleotides are TGCGCCAGCAGCCAAGGGGAAACAGCCAAAAACATTCAGTACTTC.

This sequence joins TRBV7-9 and TRBJ2-7; 7 nucleotides line up with TRBD1. CDR3 length equals 13 residues. V lost 5 bases, J lost 10 bases, and 11 bases stayed unmatched. Germline lookup yields CDR1 SEHNR and CDR2 FQNEAQ (reference sequence). Here the CDR3 reads CASSLGGQLHQYF. CDR3 sequence (DNA): TGTGCCAGCAGCCTAGGGGGACAGCTACACCAGTACTTC. Based on the CDR3 plus reference TRBV7-9 and TRBJ2-7, the full variable domain is DTGVSQNPRHKITKRGQNVTFRCDPISEHNRLYWYRQTLGQGPEFLTYFQNEAQLEKSRLLSDRFSAERPKGSFSTLEIQRTEQGDSAMYLCASSLGGQLHQYFGPGTRLTVT.

The chain employs TRBV27 and TRBJ2-2; 8 positions agree with TRBD1. The V gene's germline CDR1 is MNHEY and CDR2 SMNVEV (reference sequence). V lost 7 bases, J lost 4 bases, and 8 bases stayed unmatched. This CDR3 comprises 15 residues. The CDR3: CASTLGQGITGELFF. The CDR3 DNA follows: TGTGCCAGCACTCTCGGACAGGGAATCACCGGGGAGCTGTTTTTT.

This chain uses TRBV4-1 with TRBJ2-1, with 8 bases fitting TRBD2. Looked up from germline, CDR1 is MGHRA and CDR2 is YSYEKL. The trim removed 4 bases at V and 8 bases at J, leaving 19 bases unmatched. The CDR3 extends over 18 amino acids. CDR3 bases: TGCGCCAGCAGCCCTTATAGGGGTAGCGGGGCGAGGTGGGATGAGCAGTTCTTC. This gives the protein CASSPYRGSGARWDEQFF.

The genes are TRBV7-2 and TRBJ2-7; 14 nucleotides agree with TRBD2. CDR1 and CDR2 from the germline V gene are SGHTA and FQGNSA. V trimming: 5 bases; J trimming: 6 bases; junction bases outside the gene matches: 6. The CDR3 runs to 15 residues. CDR3 residues: CASSPSGTSGSEQYF. DNA for the CDR3: TGTGCCAGCAGCCCCTCCGGGACTAGCGGGAGCGAGCAGTACTTC.

This clonotype was detected ten times or more. The V and J genes are TRBV7-9 and TRBJ1-5; possible D gene TRBD1, 5 bases. The CDR3 runs to 13 residues. Germline values: CDR1 SEHNR, CDR2 FQNEAQ (reference sequence). Trimming stripped 3 bases from V and 5 bases from J, with 8 bases between. CDR3 amino acids: CASSFQGDQPQHF. The CDR3, as DNA: TGTGCCAGCAGCTTCCAGGGAGATCAGCCCCAGCATTTT.

The J gene is TRBJ1-3, the V gene TRBV12-3 or TRBV12-4, with D possibly matching TRBD1 (6 bases). This CDR3 spans 14 amino acids. The germline V and J ends were trimmed by 3 bases and 3 bases, with 9 bases remaining between them. The CDR3 bases are TGTGCCAGCAGTTTTCTCAGGGGTGGAAACACCATATATTTT. Amino acid sequence: CASSFLRGGNTIYF.

The chain recombines TRBV11-2 with TRBJ2-2; TRBD2 is a possible D gene (6 bases). The CDR3 covers 19 residues. The V end lost 2 bases, the J end lost 4 bases, and 23 bases lay between the germline ends. CDR1 and CDR2 (germline): SGHAT, FQNNGV. Written as DNA, the CDR3 is TGTGCCAGCAGCTTAAGTACTAGCTTGTGGGCCTCAAGCACCGGGGAGCTGTTTTTT. Translated: CASSLSTSLWASSTGELFF.

V and J are TRBV6-1 and TRBJ1-1, with unresolved D. The CDR3 has 14 residues. Trimming shortened V by 6 bases and J by 1 base, and 12 bases separated the two germline ends. Germline lookup yields CDR1 MNHNS and CDR2 SASEGT. The CDR3 coding sequence is TGTGCCAGCAGATTGCAGGACCAGAACACTGAAGCTTTCTTT. Its protein is CASRLQDQNTEAFF.

The chain joins TRBV4-1 to TRBJ2-3; the match to TRBD2 covers 7 bases. The trim removed 1 base at V and 2 bases at J, leaving 3 bases unmatched. Germline values: CDR1 MGHRA, CDR2 YSYEKL. The CDR3 has 15 amino acids. CDR3 sequence: CASSQALADTDTQYF. The DNA of the CDR3 is TGCGCCAGCAGCCAAGCTCTAGCGGACACAGATACGCAGTATTTT.

V is TRBV6-2 or TRBV6-3 and J is TRBJ1-1, with a tentative D call TRBD1 (5 bases). The germline V gene encodes CDR1 MNHEY and CDR2 SVGEGT. Trimming cost V 0 bases and J 3 bases, with 8 bases left between them. The CDR3 covers 14 residues. The CDR3: CASSYSRGDTEAFF. CDR3 DNA: TGTGCCAGCAGTTACTCGAGGGGAGACACTGAAGCTTTCTTT.

The chain employs TRBV25-1 and TRBJ2-2, with D unresolved. CDR1 MGHDK and CDR2 SYGVNS come from the germline V gene. This CDR3 has 15 amino acids. Trimming left V 1 base short and J 8 bases short, with 14 bases between. DNA of the CDR3: TGTGCCAGCAGTGAATCCGGACGGCTCGCTGGGGAGCTGTTTTTT. This encodes CASSESGRLAGELFF.

There are a few counts of this clonotype. The CDR3 coding sequence is TGTGCCAGTAGTATAGCTGCCGGGGAGCTGTTTTTT. The encoded protein is CASSIAAGELFF. V and J are TRBV19 and TRBJ2-2; D not certain. V lost 1 base, J lost 6 bases, and 3 bases lay in between. Germline CDR1 is LNHDA and CDR2 is SQIVND (reference sequence). The length of the CDR3 is 12 residues.

This chain links TRBV27 with TRBJ1-1; TRBD1 aligns across 12 bases. CDR3 length: 17 amino acids. The V gene's germline CDR1 is MNHEY and CDR2 SMNVEV (reference sequence). V shed 4 bases, J shed 5 bases, and the junction held 11 bases outside the gene matches. The chain's CDR3 is CASSWHRDRGRWTEAFF. The DNA of the CDR3 is TGTGCCAGCAGTTGGCACCGGGACAGGGGGCGATGGACTGAAGCTTTCTTT.

This clonotype was observed a single time. The chain employs TRBV20-1 and TRBJ2-3; the match to TRBD1 covers 8 bases. This CDR3 comprises 16 residues. From germline, CDR1 is DFQATT and CDR2 SNEGSKA (reference sequence). V lost 0 bases to trimming and J lost 1 base; unmatched junction nucleotides: 6. The CDR3 region is CSARDYRTGRTDTQYF. The CDR3 nucleotides are TGCAGTGCTAGAGATTATCGGACAGGGCGCACAGATACGCAGTATTTT.

The V gene is TRBV7-2, the J gene TRBJ1-2; no clear D gene. V lost 0 bases to trimming and J lost 6 bases, with 14 bases between them. Germline lookup yields CDR1 SGHTA and CDR2 FQGNSA. This CDR3 contains 15 residues. The CDR3 DNA sequence: TGTGCCAGCAGCTTAGCAACGGGCGCCCCTAATGGCTACACCTTC. This codes for CASSLATGAPNGYTF.

This clonotype appeared many times. J is TRBJ2-3 and V is TRBV7-2; D is undetermined. V gave up 6 bases and J gave up 2 bases, with 9 bases separating them. Germline V gene data show CDR1 as SGHTA and CDR2 as FQGNSA. The CDR3 extends over 13 amino acids. CDR3 DNA sequence: TGTGCCAGCAGTCAAAAATACACAGATACGCAGTATTTT. Protein: CASSQKYTDTQYF. Using reference TRBV7-2 and TRBJ2-3 for the parts outside the CDR3, the full variable domain is GAGVSQSPSNKVTEKGKDVELRCDPISGHTALYWYRQSLGQGLEFLIYFQGNSAPDKSGLPSDRFSAERTGGSVSTLTIQRTQQEDSAVYLCASSQKYTDTQYFGPGTRLTVL.

This chain's CDR3 is CASSNDQRVGYF. The CDR3 DNA reads as TGTGCCAGCAGTAACGATCAGCGGGTGGGGTACTTC. The chain couples TRBV12-3 or TRBV12-4 to TRBJ2-7; D might be TRBD2 (6 bases). The CDR3 has 12 residues. The V end lost 5 bases, the J end lost 12 bases, and 17 bases lay between the germline ends.

CDR3 nucleotide sequence: TGTGCCAGCAGTCCAGGACTAGGTCGGGTGCAGTTCTTC. Its translation is CASSPGLGRVQFF. The V call is TRBV3-1, the J call TRBJ2-1; 7 positions agree with TRBD2. This CDR3 spans 13 amino acids. Germline assignment: CDR1 LGHDT and CDR2 YNNKEL (reference sequence). V lost 6 bases and J lost 12; bases outside the gene matches: 11.

In this sample, this clonotype turned up a few times. V is TRBV7-2 and J is TRBJ2-2; 10 nucleotides match TRBD2. CDR1 is SGHTA, CDR2 FQGNSA, per germline. The J segment lost 4 bases and the V segment lost 3 bases, leaving 2 bases of the junction unmatched. CDR3 length equals 15 residues. The CDR3 sequence is CASSFSGRPTGELFF. The DNA for the CDR3 is TGTGCCAGCAGCTTTAGCGGGAGGCCCACCGGGGAGCTGTTTTTT.

This chain joins TRBV7-2 and TRBJ2-1; 7 bases match TRBD2. This CDR3 region has 14 residues. CDR1 and CDR2 from the germline V gene are SGHTA and FQGNSA. J lost 4 bases, V lost 5 bases, and 5 bases had no gene match. The CDR3 protein is CASSMVGGYNEQFF. The CDR3 DNA follows: TGTGCCAGCAGCATGGTCGGGGGGTACAATGAGCAGTTCTTC.

V usage is TRBV15 and J usage is TRBJ2-2; D not certain. The V and J ends lost 5 bases and 2 bases respectively, with 12 bases between them. CDR3 length: 15 amino acids. Germline loops: CDR1 LNHNV, CDR2 YYDKDF (reference sequence). CDR3 sequence (DNA): TGTGCCACCAGCTTCCAGAGCCAAAACACCGGGGAGCTGTTTTTT. Amino acids: CATSFQSQNTGELFF.